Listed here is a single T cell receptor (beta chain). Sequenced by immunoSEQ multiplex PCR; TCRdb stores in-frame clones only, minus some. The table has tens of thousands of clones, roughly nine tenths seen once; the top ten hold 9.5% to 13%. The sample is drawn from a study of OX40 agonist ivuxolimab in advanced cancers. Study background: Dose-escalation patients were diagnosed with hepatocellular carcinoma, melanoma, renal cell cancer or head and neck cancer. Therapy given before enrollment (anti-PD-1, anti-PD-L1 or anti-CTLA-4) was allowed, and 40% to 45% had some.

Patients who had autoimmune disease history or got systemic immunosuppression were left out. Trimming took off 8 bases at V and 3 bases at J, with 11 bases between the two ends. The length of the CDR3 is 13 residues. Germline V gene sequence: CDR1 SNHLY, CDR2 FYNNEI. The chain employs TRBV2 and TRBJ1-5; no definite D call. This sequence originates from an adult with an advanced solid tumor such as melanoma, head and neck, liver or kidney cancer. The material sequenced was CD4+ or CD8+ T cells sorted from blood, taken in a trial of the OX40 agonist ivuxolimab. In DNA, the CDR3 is TGTGCCAGCTACGGAGGGTACAATCAGCCCCAGCATTTT. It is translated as CASYGGYNQPQHF. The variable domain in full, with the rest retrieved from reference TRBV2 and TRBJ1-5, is EPEVTQTPSHQVTQMGQEVILRCVPISNHLYFYWYRQILGQKVEFLVSFYNNEISEKSEIFDDQFSVERPDGSNFTLKIRSTKLEDSAMYFCASYGGYNQPQHFGDGTRLSIL.